The 25 T cell receptor beta chains listed next were all sequenced from one sample in a study of shared clonotypes between healthy human individuals. Assay used: immunoSEQ multiplex PCR; TCRdb lists only in-frame clones, some missing. The sample has about 1.5 million clones, around 98% seen once. The sample taken for sequencing was naive CD4+ T cells sorted from blood. Documented subset: CD45RA+ positively selected. The origin of the receptors is a man aged 25 to 40 in good health.

The rearrangement uses TRBV21-1 and TRBJ2-7. TRBV21-1 constitutes a pseudogene. The CDR3 extends over 12 amino acids. The CDR3 nucleotides read TGTGCCGACCTTTCGGTCACCTACGAGCAGTACTTC. This sequence encodes CADLSVTYEQYF.

As DNA, the CDR3 is TGTGCCAGCAGTGAATCCCTAGCGGGAGGCACAGATACGCAGTATTTT. Its protein product is CASSESLAGGTDTQYF. The chain combines TRBV25-1 with TRBJ2-3; TRBD2 matches at 10 bases. The V segment lost 1 base and the J segment 1 base; nucleotides outside the gene matches: 2. The germline gives CDR1 MGHDK, CDR2 SYGVNS. CDR3 length: 16 residues.

Points on this clone: Other nucleotide sequences in the sample specify the same CDR3. V and J are TRBV28 and TRBJ2-7; D remains ambiguous. Trimming pared 0 bases from V and 4 bases from J, leaving 4 bases between. Germline CDR1 is MDHEN and CDR2 is SYDVKM. This CDR3 region has 12 residues. The CDR3 is CASSLWGYEQYF. CDR3 nucleotide sequence: TGTGCCAGCAGTTTATGGGGTTACGAGCAGTACTTC.

A remark on this clone: At the DNA level, this CDR3 is encoded by other sequences in the same sample as well. The J gene is TRBJ2-2, the V gene TRBV18, with D possibly being TRBD1 (5 bases). This CDR3 has 15 amino acids. V dropped 2 bases and J dropped 1 base, with 8 bases sitting between them. The V gene's germline CDR1 is KGHSH and CDR2 LQKENI. The CDR3 loop is CASSPSTGNTGELFF. The CDR3, as DNA: TGTGCCAGCTCACCATCCACAGGGAACACCGGGGAGCTGTTTTTT.

This chain links TRBV19 with TRBJ1-3; D is unclear. The CDR3 has 15 residues. Germline V gene data show CDR1 as LNHDA and CDR2 as SQIVND (reference sequence). The V gene lost 3 bases and the J gene lost 0 bases, with 9 bases spanning the gap. The CDR3 DNA sequence: TGTGCCAGTAGTATCTACAGCAACTCTGGAAACACCATATATTTT. Encoded protein: CASSIYSNSGNTIYF.

V usage is TRBV9 and J usage is TRBJ2-1; the match to TRBD1 covers 11 bases. Germline assignment: CDR1 SGDLS and CDR2 YYNGEE. V lost 3 bases and J lost 9; bases outside the gene matches: 8. This CDR3 spans 15 amino acids. CDR3 sequence (DNA): TGTGCCAGCAGCGGGTTGGACAGGGGGCTGGTTGAGCAGTTCTTC. As protein: CASSGLDRGLVEQFF.

The chain uses TRBV29-1 and TRBJ2-1; unclear D gene. V shed 1 base and J shed 1 base, with 11 bases lying between them. The germline V gene encodes CDR1 SQVTM and CDR2 ANQGSEA. The CDR3 has 15 amino acids. The CDR3 DNA reads TGCAGCGTTGAAGGTGGCAGCGTTTCCTACAATGAGCAGTTCTTC. Amino acids: CSVEGGSVSYNEQFF.

The CDR3 DNA follows: TGCGCCAGCAGCCTCCGAACAGGGGTTAAGGACGAGCAGTACTTC. This codes for CASSLRTGVKDEQYF. The rearrangement joins TRBV5-1 to TRBJ2-7; 7 nucleotides agree with TRBD1. The J segment lost 5 bases and the V segment lost 4 bases, leaving 12 bases of the junction unmatched. Per the germline V gene, CDR1 is SGHRS and CDR2 is YFSETQ. The CDR3 is made up of 15 amino acids.

The gene calls are TRBV19 and TRBJ1-5, with D perhaps TRBD1 (5 bases). CDR1 and CDR2 from the germline V gene are LNHDA and SQIVND (reference sequence). The V end was cut by 1 base, the J end by 4 bases, with 14 bases between. The CDR3 is 16 amino acids. This CDR3 reads CASSIVLGVGNQPQHF. Here the CDR3 DNA reads TGTGCCAGTAGTATAGTGTTAGGGGTCGGGAATCAGCCCCAGCATTTT.

The gene calls are TRBV5-6 and TRBJ1-5, with TRBD1 as a possible D gene (6 bases). Germline CDR1 reads SGHDT; CDR2 reads YYEEEE. CDR3 length: 14 residues. V was shortened by 0 bases and J by 5 bases, with 9 bases between the two germline ends. The CDR3 is CASSLGSGDQPQHF. The CDR3 nucleotides read TGTGCCAGCAGCTTGGGGTCAGGGGATCAGCCCCAGCATTTT.

This sequence joins TRBV28 and TRBJ2-7, with D hard to call. Germline loops: CDR1 MDHEN, CDR2 SYDVKM. Trimming took 6 bases from V and 6 from J, leaving 12 bases between them. CDR3 size: 12 residues. In DNA, the CDR3 is TGTGCCAGCAGAGTCGGAGTCTTCGAGCAGTACTTC. Protein product: CASRVGVFEQYF.

CDR3 bases: TGTGCCAGCAAAAAAGGGAGCGGGAACACTCAAGGCACAGATACGCAGTATTTT. Translation: CASKKGSGNTQGTDTQYF. This chain links TRBV7-3 with TRBJ2-3; the match to TRBD2 covers 7 bases. The CDR3 is 18 residues long. The germline V gene has CDR1 SGHTA and CDR2 FQGTGA. Trimming removed 7 bases from V and 1 base from J; junction bases left unmatched: 17.

The chain links TRBV6-5 to TRBJ1-2, with a weak D call TRBD1 (5 bases). Germline-derived CDR1 and CDR2 are MNHEY and SVGAGI. With 3 bases removed from V and 8 bases from J, the gap between germline ends came to 19 bases. The CDR3 has 15 amino acids. Here the CDR3 reads CASSYGTPDYSGYTF. The DNA of the CDR3 is TGTGCCAGCAGTTATGGGACCCCCGATTACAGCGGCTACACCTTC.

The rearrangement uses TRBV6-5 and TRBJ2-7; 9 nucleotides agree with TRBD2. CDR1 is MNHEY, CDR2 SVGAGI, per germline. The CDR3 extends over 15 amino acids. V shed 4 bases, J shed 0 bases, and the junction held 4 bases outside the gene matches. DNA of the CDR3: TGTGCCAGCAGTTTTCCAGCGGGAGGCTCCTACGAGCAGTACTTC. Its protein is CASSFPAGGSYEQYF.

This clone was counted a single time. The J gene is TRBJ2-3, the V gene TRBV9, with D uncertain. Germline V gene data show CDR1 as SGDLS and CDR2 as YYNGEE. This CDR3 is built from 15 residues. Trimming removed 4 bases from V and 0 bases from J, with 12 bases in between. CDR3: CASSTGVPSTDTQYF. Written as DNA, the CDR3 is TGTGCCAGCAGCACTGGAGTGCCTAGCACAGATACGCAGTATTTT.

With respect to this clone: The sample contains more than one DNA sequence encoding this CDR3. The chain combines TRBV5-1 with TRBJ1-1; D perhaps matches TRBD1 (6 bases). V was trimmed by 5 bases and J by 0 bases, leaving 14 bases between them. The CDR3 contains 15 residues. Germline loops: CDR1 SGHRS, CDR2 YFSETQ. CDR3 nucleotide sequence: TGCGCCAGCAGTTTGACAGGATCTATGAACACTGAAGCTTTCTTT. Its translation is CASSLTGSMNTEAFF.

The rearrangement links TRBV19 to TRBJ2-7; TRBD2 might be the D (6 bases). Trimming cost V 3 bases and J 6 bases, with 12 bases left between them. The CDR3 loop spans 13 amino acids. CDR1 is LNHDA, CDR2 SQIVND, per germline (reference sequence). CDR3 sequence: CASSIQQGGEQYF. Here the CDR3 DNA reads TGTGCCAGTAGTATCCAGCAGGGAGGCGAGCAGTACTTC. The complete variable domain, with remaining parts taken from reference TRBV19 and TRBJ2-7, reads DGGITQSPKYLFRKEGQNVTLSCEQNLNHDAMYWYRQDPGQGLRLIYYSQIVNDFQKGDIAEGYSVSREKKESFPLTVTSAQKNPTAFYLCASSIQQGGEQYFGPGTRLTVT.

V and J are TRBV28 and TRBJ2-7; D is unclear. V was clipped by 5 bases and J by 0 bases, with 14 bases between them. Per germline, CDR1 MDHEN and CDR2 SYDVKM. The CDR3 runs 15 residues. This chain's CDR3 is CASSPPVPSSYEQYF. The CDR3 coding sequence is TGTGCCAGCAGTCCTCCAGTCCCGAGCTCCTACGAGCAGTACTTC. Full variable domain (missing parts from reference TRBV28 and TRBJ2-7): DVKVTQSSRYLVKRTGEKVFLECVQDMDHENMFWYRQDPGLGLRLIYFSYDVKMKEKGDIPEGYSVSREKKERFSLILESASTNQTSMYLCASSPPVPSSYEQYFGPGTRLTVT.

The chain combines TRBV10-3 with TRBJ1-2, with 10 bases matching TRBD1. Germline V gene lookup returns CDR1 ENHRY and CDR2 SYGVKD. Trimming removed 5 bases from V and 8 bases from J; junction bases left unmatched: 14. This CDR3 has 16 residues. The CDR3 nucleotides read TGTGCCATCAGTCGATCCCCCCCGGGACAGGGGTTGGGCTACACCTTC. It specifies CAISRSPPGQGLGYTF.

The chain couples TRBV4-1 to TRBJ2-1, with 7 positions matching TRBD1. CDR1 MGHRA and CDR2 YSYEKL come from the germline V gene. This CDR3 has 18 residues. V trimming: 5 bases; J trimming: 4 bases; junction bases outside the gene matches: 17. The CDR3 nucleotides read TGCGCCAGCAGCTACGATGGAACAGGGGCCACTCAATACAATGAGCAGTTCTTC. This gives the protein CASSYDGTGATQYNEQFF.

This clone was counted once. CDR3 DNA: TGTGCCAGCAGCGTAGCGACGAGGTCCTACAATGAGCAGTTCTTC. Protein: CASSVATRSYNEQFF. This sequence joins TRBV9 and TRBJ2-1; no definite D call. The germline V gene has CDR1 SGDLS and CDR2 YYNGEE. Trimming removed 0 bases at V and 1 base at J, with 8 bases between. The CDR3 runs 15 residues.

V is TRBV19 and J is TRBJ1-4, with unresolved D. The germline CDR1 and CDR2 sequences are LNHDA and SQIVND (reference sequence). V was trimmed by 7 bases and J by 1 base, leaving 10 bases between them. This CDR3 spans 14 amino acids. In nucleotides, the CDR3 is TGTGCCAGTAAAGAGGCGCAAACTAATGAAAAACTGTTTTTT. This translates into CASKEAQTNEKLFF.

V usage is TRBV6-5 and J usage is TRBJ2-7, with a weak D call TRBD1 (6 bases). The germline V gene has CDR1 MNHEY and CDR2 SVGAGI. V lost 9 bases and J 2 bases, leaving 11 bases between the germline ends. This CDR3 contains 12 residues. CDR3 protein: CASGGGPYEQYF. DNA of the CDR3: TGTGCCAGTGGGGGCGGCCCCTACGAGCAGTACTTC.

This clone was recorded only once. This chain links TRBV7-2 with TRBJ1-1; possibly TRBD1 for D (5 bases). The CDR3 has 15 residues. Trimming shortened V by 5 bases and J by 5 bases, and 18 bases separated the two germline ends. The germline CDR1 and CDR2 sequences are SGHTA and FQGNSA. CDR3 bases: TGTGCCAGCAGCCCCCTGAGACAGACTCTTACTGAAGCTTTCTTT. The encoded protein is CASSPLRQTLTEAFF.

The chain combines TRBV7-2 with TRBJ2-7, with D possibly being TRBD1 (6 bases). Trimming left V 5 bases short and J 0 bases short, with 14 bases between. Germline-derived CDR1 and CDR2 are SGHTA and FQGNSA. This CDR3 comprises 15 residues. CDR3 nucleotide sequence: TGTGCCAGCAGCGTAACAGGGACCAACTCCTACGAGCAGTACTTC. Protein sequence: CASSVTGTNSYEQYF.